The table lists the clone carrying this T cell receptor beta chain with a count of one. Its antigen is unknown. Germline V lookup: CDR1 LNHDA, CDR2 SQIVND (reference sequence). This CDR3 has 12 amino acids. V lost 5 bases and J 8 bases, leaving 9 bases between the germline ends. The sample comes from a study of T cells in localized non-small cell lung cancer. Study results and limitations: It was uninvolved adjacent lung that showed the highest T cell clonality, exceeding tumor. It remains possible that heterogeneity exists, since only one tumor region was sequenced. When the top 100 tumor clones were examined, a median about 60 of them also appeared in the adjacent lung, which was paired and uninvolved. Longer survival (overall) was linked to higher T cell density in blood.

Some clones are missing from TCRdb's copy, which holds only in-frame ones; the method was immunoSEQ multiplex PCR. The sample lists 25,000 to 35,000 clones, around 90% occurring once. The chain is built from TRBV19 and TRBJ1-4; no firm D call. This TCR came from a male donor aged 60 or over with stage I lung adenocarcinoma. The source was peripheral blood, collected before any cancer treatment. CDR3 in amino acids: CASSPTVEKLFF. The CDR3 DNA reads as TGTGCCAGTAGTCCCACAGTCGAAAAACTGTTTTTT.